These 9 T cell receptor beta chains came from one sample sequenced in a study of blood T cell repertoires in COVID-19. Sequencing used immunoSEQ multiplex PCR; TCRdb keeps in-frame clones, though not all of them. The sample has some 140,000 clones, around 83% seen once. Sequenced: PBMCs or T cells enriched from blood (not recorded which). The source of these receptors is a man aged 25 to 40 who had recovered from COVID-19.

This clone was observed a single time. The chain couples TRBV7-2 to TRBJ1-1; D is unclear. Germline loops: CDR1 SGHTA, CDR2 FQGNSA. V was cut by 2 bases and J by 1 base, with 8 bases left in between. The CDR3 sequence is 14 residues long. The CDR3 is CASSLRFQNTEAFF. CDR3 in DNA: TGTGCCAGCAGCTTACGGTTCCAGAACACTGAAGCTTTCTTT. The full variable domain, in which reference TRBV7-2 and TRBJ1-1 provide the parts outside the CDR3, is GAGVSQSPSNKVTEKGKDVELRCDPISGHTALYWYRQSLGQGLEFLIYFQGNSAPDKSGLPSDRFSAERTGGSVSTLTIQRTQQEDSAVYLCASSLRFQNTEAFFGQGTRLTVV.

This chain uses TRBV5-1 with TRBJ1-1, with a possible D match to TRBD1 (6 bases). This CDR3 comprises 15 residues. Trimming removed 5 bases from V and 4 bases from J, with 18 bases in between. CDR1 and CDR2 (germline): SGHRS, YFSETQ. The CDR3 bases are TGCGCCAGCAGAACGCAGGGGACGTTTTCCACTGAAGCTTTCTTT. This encodes CASRTQGTFSTEAFF. Looking up the rest from reference TRBV5-1 and TRBJ1-1 gives the full variable domain: KAGVTQTPRYLIKTRGQQVTLSCSPISGHRSVSWYQQTPGQGLQFLFEYFSETQRNKGNFPGRFSGRQFSNSRSEMNVSTLELGDSALYLCASRTQGTFSTEAFFGQGTRLTVV.

The V call is TRBV24-1, the J call TRBJ2-6; D gene unclear. CDR1 is KGHDR and CDR2 is SFDVKD in the germline V gene. Trimming cost V 7 bases and J 4 bases, with 13 bases left between them. This CDR3 is 15 amino acids long. CDR3 sequence (DNA): TGTGCCACCAGCCCCGGAGCAGACGGGGCCAACGTCCTGACTTTC. Protein sequence: CATSPGADGANVLTF.

This clone was detected only a few times. This chain connects TRBV11-2 to TRBJ1-2; 8 nucleotides agree with TRBD1. The germline CDR1 and CDR2 sequences are SGHAT and FQNNGV. With 5 bases clipped from V and 4 bases from J, the junction kept 9 bases outside the gene matches. CDR3 length: 15 amino acids. CDR3: CASSPDRDPLYGYTF. The CDR3, as DNA: TGTGCCAGCAGCCCGGACAGGGACCCCCTCTATGGCTACACCTTC.

This clone was counted a few times. The chain recombines TRBV2 with TRBJ2-3; a weak D match, TRBD2 (6 bases). The CDR3 is 17 residues long. With 0 bases removed from V and 2 bases from J, the gap between germline ends came to 15 bases. CDR1 SNHLY and CDR2 FYNNEI come from the germline V gene. The CDR3 bases are TGTGCCAGCAGTGAAGCGCGGGACGGGTCCACCACAGATACGCAGTATTTT. Amino acids: CASSEARDGSTTDTQYF. Drawing the rest from reference TRBV2 and TRBJ2-3, the complete variable domain is EPEVTQTPSHQVTQMGQEVILRCVPISNHLYFYWYRQILGQKVEFLVSFYNNEISEKSEIFDDQFSVERPDGSNFTLKIRSTKLEDSAMYFCASSEARDGSTTDTQYFGPGTRLTVL.

The V call is TRBV18, the J call TRBJ1-1, with D possibly being TRBD1 (5 bases). CDR1 and CDR2 from the germline V gene are KGHSH and LQKENI. V lost 0 bases, J lost 1 base, and 9 bases lay in between. The CDR3 is 15 amino acids. The CDR3 here is CASSPPSGGNTEAFF. The CDR3 region has the DNA TGTGCCAGCTCACCACCGAGCGGGGGGAACACTGAAGCTTTCTTT.

The chain links TRBV3-1 (or the pseudogene TRBV3-2) to TRBJ2-2, with a weak D call TRBD2 (6 bases). Germline V gene lookup returns CDR1 LGHDT and CDR2 YNNKEL (reference sequence). V dropped 5 bases and J dropped 1 base, with 11 bases sitting between them. The CDR3 is 15 amino acids. The CDR3 bases are TGTGCCAGCAGCTCGGGACTCCAGAACACCGGGGAGCTGTTTTTT. It encodes CASSSGLQNTGELFF.

This sequence joins TRBV12-5 and TRBJ1-5; TRBD1 agrees at 9 bases. Germline CDR1 reads LGHNT; CDR2 reads FRNRAP. Trimming cost V 1 base and J 6 bases; bases outside gene matches: 1. CDR3 size: 14 residues. CDR3 coding DNA: TGTGCTAGTGGTTTGGAACAGGGGGCTCAGCCCCAGCATTTT. Translation gives CASGLEQGAQPQHF. The full variable domain, rest sourced from reference TRBV12-5 and TRBJ1-5, is DARVTQTPRHKVTEMGQEVTMRCQPILGHNTVFWYRQTMMQGLELLAYFRNRAPLDDSGMPKDRFSAEMPDATLATLKIQPSEPRDSAVYFCASGLEQGAQPQHFGDGTRLSIL.

The V and J genes are TRBV5-4 and TRBJ1-1, with 11 bases identical to TRBD1. From germline, CDR1 is SGHNT and CDR2 YYREEE (reference sequence). V shed 5 bases, J shed 1 base, and the junction held 7 bases outside the gene matches. The CDR3 is 16 residues long. The CDR3 spells CASRPPGTGGNTEAFF. DNA of the CDR3: TGTGCCAGCAGGCCTCCCGGGACAGGGGGGAACACTGAAGCTTTCTTT.